This T cell receptor beta chain was recorded in a study of spatial heterogeneity in lung cancer. As to time point: sample taken at primary tumor resection. Sequencing covered unsorted whole RNA taken from tumor, nontumor lung or frozen PBMC. TCRdb re-derived calls from the 5' RACE reads in MiXCR, one entry per CDR3 protein. The sample carries 95,000 or so distinct CDR3 sequences, roughly 9.5% recorded once. The study, taken as a whole, reports: Ubiquitous expanded tumor TCRs appeared in blood more at resection than follow-up.

Concerning this clonotype itself: Its antigen is not identified.

CDR3 length: 13 residues. V dropped 5 bases and J dropped 4 bases, with 13 bases sitting between them. The V gene's germline CDR1 is DFQATT and CDR2 SNEGSKA (reference sequence). The origin of this receptor is a male donor with early-stage non-small cell lung cancer. The V gene is TRBV20-1, the J gene TRBJ2-3; possible D gene TRBD1, 6 bases. Specimen: PBMCs, collected at surgery. The CDR3 DNA reads as TGCAGTGCTTGCCCCGCAGGGGCAGATACGCAGTATTTT. Amino acids: CSACPAGADTQYF.